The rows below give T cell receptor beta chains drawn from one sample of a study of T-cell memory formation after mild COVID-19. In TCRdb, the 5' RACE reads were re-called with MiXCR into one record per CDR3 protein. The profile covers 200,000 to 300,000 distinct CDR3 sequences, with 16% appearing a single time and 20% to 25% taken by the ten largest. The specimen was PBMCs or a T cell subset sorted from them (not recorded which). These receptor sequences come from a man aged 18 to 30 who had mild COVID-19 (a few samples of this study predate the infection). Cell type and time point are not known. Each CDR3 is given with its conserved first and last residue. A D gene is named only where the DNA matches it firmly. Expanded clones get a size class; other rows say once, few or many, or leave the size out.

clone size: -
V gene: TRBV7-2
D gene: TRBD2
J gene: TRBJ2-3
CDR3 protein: CASSLTSANTDTQYF
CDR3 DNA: TGTGCCAGCAGCTTAACTAGCGCAAACACAGATACGCAGTATTTT

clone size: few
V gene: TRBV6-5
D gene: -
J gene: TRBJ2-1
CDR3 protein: CASSYSVPQVMIGDNEQFF
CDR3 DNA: TGTGCCAGCAGTTACTCCGTCCCTCAGGTTATGATAGGAGACAATGAGCAGTTCTTC

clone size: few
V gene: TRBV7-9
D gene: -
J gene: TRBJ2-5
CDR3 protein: CASSPGASHRVETQYF
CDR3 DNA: TGTGCCAGCAGCCCGGGGGCCTCACACAGGGTGGAGACCCAGTACTTC

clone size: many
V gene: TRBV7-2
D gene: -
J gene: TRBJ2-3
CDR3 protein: CASSLRQGGYTDTQYF
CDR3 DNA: TGTGCCAGCAGCTTACGGCAGGGGGGGTACACAGATACGCAGTATTTT

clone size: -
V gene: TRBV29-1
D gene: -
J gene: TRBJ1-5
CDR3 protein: CSVAHSDGQPQHF
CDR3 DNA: TGCAGCGTTGCCCATTCAGACGGTCAGCCCCAGCATTTT

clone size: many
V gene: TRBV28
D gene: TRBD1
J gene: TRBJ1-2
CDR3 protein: CASSLSMGQEGYTF
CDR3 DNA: TGTGCCAGCAGTTTATCTATGGGACAGGAGGGCTACACCTTC

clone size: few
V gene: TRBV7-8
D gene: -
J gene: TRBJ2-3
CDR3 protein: CASSLGLGVSDTQYF
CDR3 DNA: TGTGCCAGCAGCTTGGGATTAGGAGTATCCGATACGCAGTATTTT

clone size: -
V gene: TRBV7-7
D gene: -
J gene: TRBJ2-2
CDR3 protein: CASSLDAGTGGELFF
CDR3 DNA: TGTGCTAGCAGCTTAGATGCAGGGACCGGCGGGGAGCTGTTTTTT

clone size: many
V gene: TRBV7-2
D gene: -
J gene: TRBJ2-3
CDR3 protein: CASSLGQSTDTQYF
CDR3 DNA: TGTGCCAGCAGCTTAGGACAGAGCACAGATACGCAGTATTTT

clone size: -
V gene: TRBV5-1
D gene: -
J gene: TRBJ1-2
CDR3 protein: CASTRGQGNYGYTF
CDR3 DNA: TGCGCCAGCACCCGCGGCCAGGGGAACTATGGCTACACCTTC

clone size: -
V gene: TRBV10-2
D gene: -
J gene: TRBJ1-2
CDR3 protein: CASREGGPNYGYTF
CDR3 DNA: TGCGCCAGCAGAGAGGGCGGCCCTAACTATGGCTACACCTTC

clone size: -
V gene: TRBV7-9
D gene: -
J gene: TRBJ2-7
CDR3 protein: CASSLTLGVYEQYF
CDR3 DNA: TGTGCCAGCAGCTTAACCCTAGGTGTCTACGAGCAGTACTTC

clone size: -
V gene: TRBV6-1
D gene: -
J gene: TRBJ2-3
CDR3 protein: CASRTAGAYTDTQYF
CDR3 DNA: TGTGCCAGCAGAACCGCCGGGGCCTACACAGATACGCAGTATTTT

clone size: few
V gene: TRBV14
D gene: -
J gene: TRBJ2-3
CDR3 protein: CASSQGFQITLPDTQYF
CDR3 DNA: TGTGCCAGCAGCCAAGGGTTCCAAATAACCCTCCCAGATACGCAGTATTTT

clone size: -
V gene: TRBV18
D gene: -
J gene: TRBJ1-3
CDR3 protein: CASSPQGTSGNTIYF
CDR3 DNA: TGTGCCAGCTCACCACAGGGGACCTCTGGAAACACCATATATTTT

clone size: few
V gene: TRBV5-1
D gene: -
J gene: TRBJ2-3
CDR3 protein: CASSALTDTQYF
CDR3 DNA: TGCGCCAGCAGCGCGCTCACAGATACGCAGTATTTT

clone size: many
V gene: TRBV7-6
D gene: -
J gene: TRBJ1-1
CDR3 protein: CASSLESRTEAFF
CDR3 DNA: TGTGCCAGCAGCTTAGAAAGCCGGACTGAAGCTTTCTTT

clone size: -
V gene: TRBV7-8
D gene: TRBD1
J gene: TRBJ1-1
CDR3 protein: CASSWILGQLDTEAFF
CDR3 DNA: TGTGCCAGCAGCTGGATCTTGGGACAGCTAGACACTGAAGCTTTCTTT

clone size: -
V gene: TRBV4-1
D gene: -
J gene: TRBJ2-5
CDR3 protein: CASSQRGAVQETQYF
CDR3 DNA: TGCGCCAGCAGCCAAAGAGGAGCGGTCCAAGAGACCCAGTACTTC

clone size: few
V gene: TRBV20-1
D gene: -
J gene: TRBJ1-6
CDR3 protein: CSAYRRGGNSPLHF
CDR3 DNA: TGCAGTGCCTACCGTCGAGGAGGTAATTCACCCCTCCACTTT

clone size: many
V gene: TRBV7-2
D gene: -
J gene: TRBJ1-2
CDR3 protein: CASSLNGFYGYTF
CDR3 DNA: TGTGCCAGCAGCTTAAACGGGTTCTATGGCTACACCTTC

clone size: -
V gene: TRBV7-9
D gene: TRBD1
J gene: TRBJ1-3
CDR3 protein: CASSSDPGQGSGNTIYF
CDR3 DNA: TGTGCCAGCAGCTCTGATCCGGGACAGGGCTCTGGAAACACCATATATTTT

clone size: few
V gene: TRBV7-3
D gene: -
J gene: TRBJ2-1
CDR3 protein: CASSPVTGVSSYNEQFF
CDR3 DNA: TGTGCCAGCAGCCCAGTAACGGGGGTTAGCTCCTACAATGAGCAGTTCTTC

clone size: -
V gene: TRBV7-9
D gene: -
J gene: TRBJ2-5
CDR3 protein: CASIQGLWGETQYF
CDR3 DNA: TGTGCCAGCATCCAAGGGCTGTGGGGAGAGACCCAGTACTTC

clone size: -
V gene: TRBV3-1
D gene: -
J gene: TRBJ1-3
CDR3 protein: CASSQDPRGSGNTIYF
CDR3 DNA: TGTGCCAGCAGCCAAGATCCCCGGGGCTCTGGAAACACCATATATTTT

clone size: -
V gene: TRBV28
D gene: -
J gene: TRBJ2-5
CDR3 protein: CASSFFLGRTAEETQYF
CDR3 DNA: TGTGCCAGCAGTTTTTTCCTCGGGAGGACAGCTGAAGAGACCCAGTACTTC

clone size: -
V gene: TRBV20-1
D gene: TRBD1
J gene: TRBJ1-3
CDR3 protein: CSARDQGGGNTIYF
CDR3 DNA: TGCAGTGCTAGAGATCAGGGGGGAGGAAACACCATATATTTT

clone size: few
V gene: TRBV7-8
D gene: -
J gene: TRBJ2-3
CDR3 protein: CASSPAGAHTDTQYF
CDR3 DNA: TGTGCCAGCAGCCCCGCGGGGGCTCACACAGATACGCAGTATTTT

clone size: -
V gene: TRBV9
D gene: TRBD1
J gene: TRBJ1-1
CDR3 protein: CASSKTGGYEAFF
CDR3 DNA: TGTGCCAGCAGCAAGACAGGGGGATACGAAGCTTTCTTT

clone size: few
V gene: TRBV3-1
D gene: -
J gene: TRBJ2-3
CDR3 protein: CASSPQLVGDTQYF
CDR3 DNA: TGTGCCAGCAGCCCGCAACTCGTTGGAGATACGCAGTATTTT

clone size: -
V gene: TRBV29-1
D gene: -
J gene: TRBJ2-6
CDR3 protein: CSGSSGANVLTF
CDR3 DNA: TGCAGCGGAAGCTCTGGGGCCAACGTCCTGACTTTC

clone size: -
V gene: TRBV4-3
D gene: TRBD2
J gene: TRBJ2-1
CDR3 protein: CASSQTSGGFSYNEQFF
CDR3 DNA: TGCGCCAGCAGCCAAACGAGCGGGGGCTTCTCCTACAATGAGCAGTTCTTC

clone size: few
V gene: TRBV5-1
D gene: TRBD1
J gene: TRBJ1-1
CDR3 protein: CASTRQGGMNTEAFF
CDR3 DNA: TGCGCCAGCACGCGACAGGGAGGTATGAACACTGAAGCTTTCTTT

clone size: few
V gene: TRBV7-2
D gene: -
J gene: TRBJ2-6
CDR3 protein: CASSLEGTMTVLTF
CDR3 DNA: TGTGCCAGCAGCTTAGAAGGGACAATGACCGTCCTGACTTTC

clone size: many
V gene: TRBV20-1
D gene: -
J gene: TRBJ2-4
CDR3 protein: CSARDPAGAKNIQYF
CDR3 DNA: TGCAGTGCTAGAGACCCAGCGGGAGCCAAAAACATTCAGTACTTC